This TCR beta chain came from a study of T cells after yellow fever vaccination. Whole-study context: Preparation used SMART-Seq v4 Ultra Low Input for the low-cell-number fractions.

This CDR3 is 15 amino acids long. From germline, CDR1 is SGHVS and CDR2 FQNEAQ. V was clipped by 1 base and J by 8 bases, with 15 bases between them. TCRdb called the 5' RACE reads again in MiXCR, with one record for every CDR3 protein. Among 550,000 or so distinct CDR3 sequences, approximately 21% were seen once, and the ten largest hold around 15%. On this clonotype: Its antigen is as yet unknown.

The study's findings and limits: Detected again after the booster were most primary-vaccination clones, at nearly 97% CD4 and approximately 87% CD8.

The chain combines TRBV7-8 with TRBJ2-1; the D gene is possibly TRBD2 (6 bases). The material was PBMCs, obtained 15 days after the yellow fever booster vaccination. The receptor was isolated from a man aged 25 to 45 who received the YFV17D yellow fever vaccine. CDR3 region: CASSLGVTSIDEQFF. In nucleotides, the CDR3 is TGTGCCAGCAGCTTAGGTGTAACTAGCATTGATGAGCAGTTCTTC.